This TCR beta chain was recovered during a study of blood T cell repertoires in COVID-19. The CDR3 totals 15 residues. In germline, CDR1 is SGHRS, CDR2 YFSETQ. V was clipped by 5 bases and J by 5 bases; unmatched bases: 12. Assay used: immunoSEQ multiplex PCR; TCRdb lists only in-frame clones, some missing. The sample lists fewer than 100,000 clones; 85% to 90% were seen once. The material sequenced was peripheral blood. The rearrangement links TRBV5-1 to TRBJ2-5, with TRBD2 identical over 7 bases. This clonotype was obtained from a human donor in a cohort sampled during active COVID-19. The CDR3 region is CASSVLAEYTETQYF. The CDR3 DNA sequence: TGCGCCAGCAGTGTCCTAGCGGAATATACGGAGACCCAGTACTTC.